This T cell receptor beta chain is drawn from a study of PD-1 blockade in classical Hodgkin lymphoma (dated by TCRdb to about 2020). Regarding the research as a whole: Nivolumab dosing was 3 mg/kg intravenously every 2 weeks, continuing until either disease progression or unacceptable toxicity. The study used TCR beta sequencing and CyTOF to define a peripheral blood immune signature of response to PD-1 blockade in classical Hodgkin lymphoma.

The time point label, as the study defines it: cycle 4 day 1 (C4D1), after 5 to 7 weeks of nivolumab. Relapse after autologous stem cell transplantation had occurred in all trial patients, and cohorts A, B and C were distinguished by prior brentuximab vedotin exposure. The trial cohort comprised a few dozen patients with relapsed/refractory classical Hodgkin lymphoma whose best overall responses were complete response, partial response or progressive disease. Single-agent nivolumab was administered to trial patients in the multi-cohort phase II CheckMate 205 trial. Best overall response was determined by an independent review committee according to the 2007 International Working Group response criteria. PBMCs from the trial were collected at three points: immediately before nivolumab initiation (C1D1), and during therapy at cycle 2 day 1 and cycle 4 day 1. Peripheral blood was collected in 8 mL Vacutainer Cell Preparation Tubes, from which PBMCs were isolated by centrifugation and then cryopreserved.

A remark on this clone: Its antigen is not yet known. Within one base of it there is no much larger clone, and no base qualities were kept. Other DNA sequences in this specimen translate into the identical CDR3.

What the authors observed across the whole study: Newly diagnosed patients were reported to have lower baseline TCR diversity than healthy donors, and relapsed/refractory patients were reported to have lower baseline TCR diversity still. CD4+ but not CD8+ TCR diversity rose significantly by C4D1 (p=0.0027 vs p=0.16), most apparent in complete responders (p=0.02). Trial patients achieving complete response had baseline diversity similar to newly diagnosed patients, whereas partial responders and progressors had significantly lower diversity. Only a single clinical trial cohort was studied, and what caused the repertoire differences, possibly disease activity or prior therapy, remained undefined. Lower diversity was seen in patients whose nivolumab began less than 1 year after ASCT, and these patients were left out of later analyses so that immune reconstitution would not confound the results.

The Qiagen DNeasy kit was used to extract genomic DNA both from unsorted PBMCs and from the negatively selected CD4+ and CD8+ fractions. Using primers that anneal to V and J segments, immunoSEQ multiplex PCR amplified the TCR beta CDR3 regions. A synthetic immune receptor repertoire was used to minimize amplification bias, and any remaining bias was removed computationally after sequencing. The paper's data handling went like this. Custom Python scripts were used to quantify repertoire diversity as the Shannon entropy index. Unsorted, CD4+ and CD8+ repertoires were examined separately, except in combined analyses, for which CD4+ and CD8+ sequences were merged in silico. A clone was considered expanded if an increase in frequency of at least 2-fold after treatment relative to C1D1 was found, and a pseudocount of 0.5 was applied to clones undetected at baseline. Clones with 0 or 1 copy at C1D1 were defined as singleton clones, while clones with 2 or more copies were defined as non-singleton clones. Clones expanded in unsorted samples were labelled as CD4+, CD8+ or unknown by matching protein sequences in sorted samples from the same patient. Wilcoxon tests were applied to paired samples to test diversity changes from C1D1 to C4D1. TCRdb stores this immuneACCESS table with in-frame sequences only. Part of the clones is absent; in the studies checked, under half of the shortfall reflects unresolved V genes, and no reason is known for the rest. The DNA gave D and trimming, while V, J and clone size come from that table. The sample table contains 50,000 or so clones; only one count was recorded for approximately 76% of them. The ten largest clones capture 12% of the sample.

Measured from the cysteine to the phenylalanine, the CDR3 is 18 residues long. Of the read, only the CDR3 DNA is kept; its 54 bases are in frame from base 1. From the germline V gene, CDR1 is LGHNA and CDR2 is YSLEER. Trimming accounts for 3 bases at V and 4 bases at J, while the number of junction bases matched to no gene is 15. This specimen was peripheral blood mononuclear cells (PBMCs), taken before the fourth cycle of nivolumab. The source of this sequence is a human donor with classical Hodgkin lymphoma. The rearrangement joined TRBV4-3 to TRBJ2-7; 10 bases in the junction line up with TRBD1. Here the CDR3 is given as CASSQTSGTGVGKYEQYF. The DNA is as follows: TGCGCCAGCAGCCAGACCTCCGGGACAGGGGTTGGAAAGTACGAGCAGTACTTC.